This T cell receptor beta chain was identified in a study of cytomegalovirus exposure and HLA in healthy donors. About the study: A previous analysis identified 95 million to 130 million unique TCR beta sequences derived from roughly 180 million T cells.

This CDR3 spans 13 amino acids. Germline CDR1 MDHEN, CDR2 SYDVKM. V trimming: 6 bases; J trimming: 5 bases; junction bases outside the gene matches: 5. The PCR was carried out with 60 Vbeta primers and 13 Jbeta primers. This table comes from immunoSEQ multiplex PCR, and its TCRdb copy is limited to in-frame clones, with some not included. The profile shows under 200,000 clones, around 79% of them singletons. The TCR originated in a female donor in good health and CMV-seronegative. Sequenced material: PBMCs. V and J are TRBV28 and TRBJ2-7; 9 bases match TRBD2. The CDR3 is CASRLAGDHEQYF. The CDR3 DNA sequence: TGTGCCAGCAGGTTAGCGGGAGACCACGAGCAGTACTTC.